Described below is a single T cell receptor beta chain sequence and its context. This sample is drawn from a study of blood T cell repertoires in COVID-19. Sequencing used immunoSEQ multiplex PCR; TCRdb keeps in-frame clones, though not all of them. The repertoire includes roughly 40,000 clones, around 80% of them detected once, and about 43% sits in the top ten. The V end was cut by 4 bases, the J end by 0 bases, with 7 bases between. Germline CDR1 MNHEY, CDR2 SMNVEV (reference sequence). The CDR3 spans 15 residues. This receptor was taken from a woman of 80 years or more with active or convalescent COVID-19. The genes are TRBV27 and TRBJ2-6, with D perhaps matching TRBD1 (5 bases). The specimen was peripheral blood. The CDR3 sequence is CASSSGYSGANVLTF. The DNA for the CDR3 is TGTGCCAGCAGTTCAGGGTACTCTGGGGCCAACGTCCTGACTTTC.